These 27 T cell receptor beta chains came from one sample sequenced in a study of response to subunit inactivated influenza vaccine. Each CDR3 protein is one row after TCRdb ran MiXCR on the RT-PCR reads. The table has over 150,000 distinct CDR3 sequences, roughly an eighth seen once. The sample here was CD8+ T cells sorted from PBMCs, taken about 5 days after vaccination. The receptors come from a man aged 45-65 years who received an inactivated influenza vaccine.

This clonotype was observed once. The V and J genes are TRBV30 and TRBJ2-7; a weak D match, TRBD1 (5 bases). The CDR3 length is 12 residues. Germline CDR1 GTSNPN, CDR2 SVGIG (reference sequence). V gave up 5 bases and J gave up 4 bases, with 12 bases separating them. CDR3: CAWGGQGYEQYF. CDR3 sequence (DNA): TGTGCCTGGGGTGGCCAGGGATACGAGCAGTACTTC.

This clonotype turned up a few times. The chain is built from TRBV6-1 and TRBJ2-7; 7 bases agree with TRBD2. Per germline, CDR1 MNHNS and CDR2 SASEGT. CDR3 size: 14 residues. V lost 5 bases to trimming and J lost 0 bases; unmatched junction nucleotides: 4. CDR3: CASSLAESSYEQYF. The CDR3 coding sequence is TGTGCCAGCAGTCTAGCGGAGAGCTCCTACGAGCAGTACTTC.

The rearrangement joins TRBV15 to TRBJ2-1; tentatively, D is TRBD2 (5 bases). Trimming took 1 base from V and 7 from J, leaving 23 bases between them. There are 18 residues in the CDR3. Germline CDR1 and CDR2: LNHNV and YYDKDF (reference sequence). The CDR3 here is CATSRGAALVGVSNEQFF. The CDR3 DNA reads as TGTGCCACCAGCAGAGGAGCTGCCTTGGTGGGAGTCAGTAATGAGCAGTTCTTC.

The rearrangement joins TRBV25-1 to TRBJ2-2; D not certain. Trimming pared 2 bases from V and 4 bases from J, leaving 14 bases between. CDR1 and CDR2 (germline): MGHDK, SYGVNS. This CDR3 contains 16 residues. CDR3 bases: TGTGCCAGCAGTGAAGATGGGCAGGCTTTCACCGGGGAGCTGTTTTTT. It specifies CASSEDGQAFTGELFF.

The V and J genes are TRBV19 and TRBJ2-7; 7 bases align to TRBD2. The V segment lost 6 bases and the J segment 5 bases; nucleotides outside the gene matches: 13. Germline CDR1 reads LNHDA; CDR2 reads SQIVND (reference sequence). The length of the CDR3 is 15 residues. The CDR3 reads CASRKVASGWNEQYF. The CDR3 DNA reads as TGTGCCAGTAGGAAAGTGGCTAGCGGTTGGAACGAGCAGTACTTC. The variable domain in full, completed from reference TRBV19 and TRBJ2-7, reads DGGITQSPKYLFRKEGQNVTLSCEQNLNHDAMYWYRQDPGQGLRLIYYSQIVNDFQKGDIAEGYSVSREKKESFPLTVTSAQKNPTAFYLCASRKVASGWNEQYFGPGTRLTVT.

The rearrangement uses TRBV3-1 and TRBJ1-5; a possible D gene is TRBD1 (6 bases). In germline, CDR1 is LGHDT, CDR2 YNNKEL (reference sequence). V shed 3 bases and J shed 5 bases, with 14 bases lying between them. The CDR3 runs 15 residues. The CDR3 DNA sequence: TGTGCCAGCAGCCAGTCCCTGGGGGGCCATCAGCCCCAGCATTTT. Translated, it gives CASSQSLGGHQPQHF.

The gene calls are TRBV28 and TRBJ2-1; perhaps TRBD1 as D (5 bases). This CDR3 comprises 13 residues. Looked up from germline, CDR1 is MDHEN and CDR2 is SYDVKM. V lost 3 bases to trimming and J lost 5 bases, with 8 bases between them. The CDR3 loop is CASSLLQDNEQFF. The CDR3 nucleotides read TGTGCCAGCAGTTTGCTACAGGACAATGAGCAGTTCTTC.

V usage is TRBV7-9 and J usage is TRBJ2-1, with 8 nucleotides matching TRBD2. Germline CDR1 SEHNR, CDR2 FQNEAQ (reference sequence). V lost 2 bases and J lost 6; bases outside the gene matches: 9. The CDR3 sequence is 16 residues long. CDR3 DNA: TGTGCCAGCAGCTTATTGGTAGCGGGGTTTATCAATGAGCAGTTCTTC. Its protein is CASSLLVAGFINEQFF.

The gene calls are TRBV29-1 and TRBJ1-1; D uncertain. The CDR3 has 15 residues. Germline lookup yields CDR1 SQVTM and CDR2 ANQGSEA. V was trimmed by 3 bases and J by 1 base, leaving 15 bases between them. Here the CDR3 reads CSVDPETETNTEAFF. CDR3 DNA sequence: TGCAGCGTTGATCCGGAGACGGAGACGAACACTGAAGCTTTCTTT.

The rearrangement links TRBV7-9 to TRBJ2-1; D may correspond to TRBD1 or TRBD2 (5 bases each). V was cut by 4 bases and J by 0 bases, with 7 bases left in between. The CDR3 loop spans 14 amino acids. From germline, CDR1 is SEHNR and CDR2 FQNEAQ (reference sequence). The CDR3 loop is CASSSGTSYNEQFF. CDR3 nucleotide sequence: TGTGCCAGCAGCTCCGGGACCTCCTACAATGAGCAGTTCTTC.

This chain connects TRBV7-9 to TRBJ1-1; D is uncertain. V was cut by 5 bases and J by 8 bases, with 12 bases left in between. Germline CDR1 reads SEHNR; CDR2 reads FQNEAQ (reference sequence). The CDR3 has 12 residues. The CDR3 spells CASSIGGWEAFF. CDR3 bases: TGTGCCAGCAGCATTGGAGGGTGGGAAGCTTTCTTT.

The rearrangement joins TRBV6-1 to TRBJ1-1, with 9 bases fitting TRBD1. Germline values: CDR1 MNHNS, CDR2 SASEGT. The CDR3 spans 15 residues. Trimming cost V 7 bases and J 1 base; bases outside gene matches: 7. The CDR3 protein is CASNPAGQGNTEAFF. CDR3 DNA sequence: TGTGCCAGCAACCCCGCGGGACAGGGGAACACTGAAGCTTTCTTT.

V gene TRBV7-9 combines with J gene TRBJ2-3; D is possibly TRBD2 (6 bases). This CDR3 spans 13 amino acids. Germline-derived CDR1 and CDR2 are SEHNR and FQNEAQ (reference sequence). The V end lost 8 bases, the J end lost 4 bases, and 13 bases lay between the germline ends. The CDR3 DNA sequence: TGTGCCAGCCGTCCGGGCGGGGCAGATACGCAGTATTTT. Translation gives CASRPGGADTQYF.

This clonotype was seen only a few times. The DNA of the CDR3 is TGTGCCAGCAGTTTGCAGCGGCGCACAGATACGCAGTATTTT. This gives the protein CASSLQRRTDTQYF. V is TRBV28 and J is TRBJ2-3; weak D call: TRBD2 (5 bases). The length of the CDR3 is 14 residues. Germline CDR1 MDHEN, CDR2 SYDVKM. Trimming stripped 3 bases from V and 1 base from J, with 8 bases between.

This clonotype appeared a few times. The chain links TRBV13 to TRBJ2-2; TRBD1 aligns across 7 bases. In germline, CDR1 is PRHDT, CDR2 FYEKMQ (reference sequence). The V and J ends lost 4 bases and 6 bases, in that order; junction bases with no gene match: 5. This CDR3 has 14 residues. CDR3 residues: CASSSNRGPGELFF. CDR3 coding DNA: TGTGCCAGCAGCTCTAACAGGGGACCCGGGGAGCTGTTTTTT.

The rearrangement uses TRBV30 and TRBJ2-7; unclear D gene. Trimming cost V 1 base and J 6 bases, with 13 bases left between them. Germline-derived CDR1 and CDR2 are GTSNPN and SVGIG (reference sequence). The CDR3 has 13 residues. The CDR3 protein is CAWSDVLAGEQYF. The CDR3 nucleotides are TGTGCCTGGAGTGATGTCCTGGCAGGCGAGCAGTACTTC.

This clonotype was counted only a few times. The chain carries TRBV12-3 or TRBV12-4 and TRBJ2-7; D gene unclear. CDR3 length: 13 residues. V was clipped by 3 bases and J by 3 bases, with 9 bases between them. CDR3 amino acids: CASSFGHNYEQYF. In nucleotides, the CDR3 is TGTGCCAGCAGTTTCGGTCACAACTACGAGCAGTACTTC.

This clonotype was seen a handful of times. The CDR3 loop is CSGSGTGGWETQYF. The CDR3 nucleotides are TGCAGCGGATCCGGGACAGGGGGCTGGGAGACCCAGTACTTC. The chain has TRBV29-1 and TRBJ2-5; 12 bases align to TRBD1. The CDR3 loop spans 14 amino acids. Germline trimming cut 7 bases from V and 5 bases from J; bases unmatched to any gene: 8. Germline V CDR1 and CDR2: SQVTM, ANQGSEA. Full variable domain (outside the CDR3, taken from reference TRBV29-1 and TRBJ2-5): SAVISQKPSRDICQRGTSLTIQCQVDSQVTMMFWYRQQPGQSLTLIATANQGSEATYESGFVIDKFPISRPNLTFSTLTVSNMSPEDSSIYLCSGSGTGGWETQYFGPGTRLLVL.

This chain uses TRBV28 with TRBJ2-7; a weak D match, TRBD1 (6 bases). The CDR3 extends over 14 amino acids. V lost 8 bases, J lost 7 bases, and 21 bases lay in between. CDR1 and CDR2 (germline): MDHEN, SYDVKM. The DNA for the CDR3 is TGTGCCAGCTCTGGGGGCGCAGGTTTTCGGGAGCAGTACTTC. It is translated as CASSGGAGFREQYF.

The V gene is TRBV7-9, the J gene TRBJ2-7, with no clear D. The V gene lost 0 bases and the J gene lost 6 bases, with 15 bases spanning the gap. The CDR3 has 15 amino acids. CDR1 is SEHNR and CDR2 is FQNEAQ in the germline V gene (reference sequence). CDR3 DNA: TGTGCCAGCAGCTTAGCAATAGGGAAAAGGGCCGAGCAGTACTTC. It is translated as CASSLAIGKRAEQYF.

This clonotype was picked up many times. As DNA, the CDR3 is TGTGCCAGCAGCTTTGGACTAGCGGGTTCCTACAATGAGCAGTTCTTC. Translating it yields CASSFGLAGSYNEQFF. The gene calls are TRBV7-9 and TRBJ2-1; 11 bases are a match to TRBD2. CDR3 length: 16 amino acids. J lost 1 base, V lost 3 bases, and 2 bases had no gene match. Germline V gene data show CDR1 as SEHNR and CDR2 as FQNEAQ (reference sequence).

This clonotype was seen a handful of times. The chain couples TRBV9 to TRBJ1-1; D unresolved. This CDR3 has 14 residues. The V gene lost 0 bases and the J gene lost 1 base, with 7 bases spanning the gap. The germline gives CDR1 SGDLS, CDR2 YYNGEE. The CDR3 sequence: CASSVGVANTEAFF. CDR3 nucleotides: TGTGCCAGCAGCGTAGGGGTCGCGAACACTGAAGCTTTCTTT. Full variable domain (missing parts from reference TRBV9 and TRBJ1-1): DSGVTQTPKHLITATGQRVTLRCSPRSGDLSVYWYQQSLDQGLQFLIQYYNGEERAKGNILERFSAQQFPDLHSELNLSSLELGDSALYFCASSVGVANTEAFFGQGTRLTVV.

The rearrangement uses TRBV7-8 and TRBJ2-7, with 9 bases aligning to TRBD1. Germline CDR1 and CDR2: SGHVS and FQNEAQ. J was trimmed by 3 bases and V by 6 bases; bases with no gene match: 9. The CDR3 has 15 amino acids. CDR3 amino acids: CASSYTGTGFYEQYF. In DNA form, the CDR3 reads TGTGCCAGCAGTTACACCGGGACAGGGTTCTACGAGCAGTACTTC. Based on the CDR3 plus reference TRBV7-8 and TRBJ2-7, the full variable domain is GAGVSQSPRYKVAKRGQDVALRCDPISGHVSLFWYQQALGQGPEFLTYFQNEAQLDKSGLPSDRFFAERPEGSVSTLKIQRTQQEDSAVYLCASSYTGTGFYEQYFGPGTRLTVT.

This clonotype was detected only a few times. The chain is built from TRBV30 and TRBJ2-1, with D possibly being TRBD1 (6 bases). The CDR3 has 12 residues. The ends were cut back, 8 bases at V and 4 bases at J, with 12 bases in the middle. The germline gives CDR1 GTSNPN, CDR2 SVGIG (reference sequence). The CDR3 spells CAVIGGYNEQFF. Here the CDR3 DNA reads TGTGCCGTTATAGGGGGTTACAATGAGCAGTTCTTC.

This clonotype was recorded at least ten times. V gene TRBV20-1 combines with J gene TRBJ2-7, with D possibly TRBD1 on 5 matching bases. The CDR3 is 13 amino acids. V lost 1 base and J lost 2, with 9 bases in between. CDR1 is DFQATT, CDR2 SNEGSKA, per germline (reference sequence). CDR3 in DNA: TGCAGTGCTAGAGGTGTCAGGGCCTACGAGCAGTACTTC. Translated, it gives CSARGVRAYEQYF.

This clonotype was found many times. The CDR3 bases are TGCGCCAGCAGCCCGGACGTCGTCTACGAGCAGTACTTC. Encoded protein: CASSPDVVYEQYF. The chain has TRBV5-1 and TRBJ2-7; D uncertain. This CDR3 has 13 residues. Germline lookup yields CDR1 SGHRS and CDR2 YFSETQ. Trimming took off 4 bases at V and 3 bases at J, with 11 bases between the two ends.

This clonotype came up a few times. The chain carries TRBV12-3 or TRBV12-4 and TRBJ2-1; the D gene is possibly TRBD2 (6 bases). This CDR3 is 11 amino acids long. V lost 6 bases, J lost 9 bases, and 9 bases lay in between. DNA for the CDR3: TGTGCCAGCAGGTCGGGACTTGAGCAGTTCTTC. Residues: CASRSGLEQFF.